This entry describes one TCR beta chain. The target antigen is unknown. This record comes from a study of T cell responses to AZD1222 COVID-19 vaccine. Study findings and constraints: Once two AZD1222 doses were given, Spike-specific TCR breadth and depth went up.

Measured with immunoSEQ multiplex PCR; TCRdb has only the in-frame clones, and not every one. This repertoire shows about 150,000 clones, about 90% found once; its top ten account for about 1.9%. Trimming removed 6 bases from V and 7 bases from J; junction bases left unmatched: 7. The germline CDR1 and CDR2 sequences are SEHNR and FQNEAQ (reference sequence). CDR3 length: 13 residues. The V and J genes are TRBV7-9 and TRBJ1-2; 8 nucleotides agree with TRBD1. Sequenced here: peripheral blood, sampled on day 0 of AZD1222 vaccination. This TCR was recovered from an adult in good health. The CDR3 here is CASRVGQGSGYTF. CDR3 sequence (DNA): TGTGCCAGCAGGGTAGGACAGGGTAGTGGCTACACCTTC.